Presented here are 12 T cell receptor beta chains from one specimen sequenced in a study of glioma-infiltrating T cells. The iRepertoire nested amplicon-rescue multiplex PCR amplified TCR alpha and beta CDR3s from RNA. TCRdb itself ran the multiplex PCR reads through MiXCR, one entry per CDR3 protein. In the table there are approximately 400,000 distinct CDR3 sequences, less than 50% of which are singletons. The source material was glioma tissue, nonneoplastic brain tissue, or PBMCs (not recorded which). These receptor sequences come from a human donor with low-grade glioma or glioblastoma, undergoing nonglioma brain surgery, or in good health (not recorded which).

This clonotype was seen just once. The chain combines TRBV5-1 with TRBJ2-1; 7 bases fit TRBD2. The CDR3 loop spans 15 amino acids. The ends lost 4 bases at V and 5 bases at J; junction bases unmatched: 9. In germline, CDR1 is SGHRS, CDR2 YFSETQ. The CDR3 DNA is TGCGCCAGCAGCCCGTACAGCGGGACGGACAATGAGCAGTTCTTC. Residues: CASSPYSGTDNEQFF.

This chain connects TRBV15 to TRBJ2-4; 9 nucleotides agree with TRBD2. This CDR3 region has 15 residues. The germline gives CDR1 LNHNV, CDR2 YYDKDF (reference sequence). V trimming: 3 bases; J trimming: 5 bases; junction bases outside the gene matches: 5. CDR3 nucleotides: TGTGCCACCAGCAGTTTAGCGGGAGTCGAAAACATTCAGTACTTC. This gives the protein CATSSLAGVENIQYF.

Points on this clonotype: A single base separates this from a much larger clone, so it may be a read error. The rearrangement uses TRBV6-1 and TRBJ1-1; no definite D call. This CDR3 is built from 13 residues. Germline values: CDR1 MNHNS, CDR2 SASEGT. The CDR3 spells CASSATENTEASF. CDR3 coding DNA: TGTGCCAGCAGTGCAACAGAGAACACTGAAGCTTCCTTT.

The V gene is TRBV7-3, the J gene TRBJ1-1, with 8 positions matching TRBD1. This CDR3 has 14 residues. V trimming: 7 bases; J trimming: 3 bases; junction bases outside the gene matches: 7. Germline CDR1 reads SGHTA; CDR2 reads FQGTGA. In nucleotides, the CDR3 is TGTGCCAGCAAGAAGGGACAGGACGACACTGAAGCTTTCTTT. Translated, it gives CASKKGQDDTEAFF.

Of note for this clonotype: A much larger clonotype is one base distant, so this may be a read error. J is TRBJ1-2 and V is TRBV30; the D is unclear. The CDR3 extends over 13 amino acids. Germline CDR1 reads GTSNPN; CDR2 reads SVGIG (reference sequence). Written as DNA, the CDR3 is TGTGACTGGAGTGTCGGCGGAAACTATGGCTACACCTTC. It specifies CDWSVGGNYGYTF.

The rearrangement joins TRBV7-6 to TRBJ2-1; D remains unclear. Germline CDR1 is SGHVS and CDR2 is FNYEAQ. This CDR3 has 16 residues. Deletions cut 5 bases from V and 4 bases from J, with 18 bases between. The CDR3 loop is CASSLGSDPSYNEQFF. The CDR3, as DNA: TGTGCCAGCAGCCTGGGTTCGGATCCGTCATACAATGAGCAGTTCTTC.

A few counts support this clonotype. V usage is TRBV19 and J usage is TRBJ2-7, with TRBD2 identical over 9 bases. Germline V gene data show CDR1 as LNHDA and CDR2 as SQIVND (reference sequence). CDR3 length equals 14 residues. Unmatched junction bases numbered 5, after V lost 5 bases and J lost 3 bases. CDR3 region: CASSVAGADYEQYF. As DNA, the CDR3 is TGTGCCAGTAGTGTAGCGGGAGCCGACTACGAGCAGTACTTC.

V and J are TRBV28 and TRBJ1-2; D is perhaps TRBD1 (6 bases). Trimming shortened V by 5 bases and J by 0 bases, and 13 bases separated the two germline ends. The CDR3 is made up of 15 amino acids. The germline V gene has CDR1 MDHEN and CDR2 SYDVKM. CDR3 sequence (DNA): TGTGCCAGCAGTCCGCCACAGGGCCCTAACTATGGCTACACCTTC. Protein product: CASSPPQGPNYGYTF.

This clonotype was detected many times. This rearrangement joins TRBV6-2 or TRBV6-3 to TRBJ1-2, with D perhaps TRBD1 (6 bases). The germline V gene has CDR1 MNHEY and CDR2 SVGEGT. Trimming removed 5 bases from V and 5 bases from J, with 15 bases in between. This CDR3 comprises 14 residues. CDR3 DNA: TGTGCCAGCAGTCCGCAGGGGAGTTTTTATGGCTACACCTTC. Its protein product is CASSPQGSFYGYTF.

The J gene is TRBJ2-1, the V gene TRBV7-2; D unresolved. Trimming removed 5 bases from V and 4 bases from J, with 15 bases in between. The CDR3 is made up of 15 amino acids. Germline CDR1 is SGHTA and CDR2 is FQGNSA. Here the CDR3 reads CASSPSARLYNEQFF. The DNA for the CDR3 is TGTGCCAGCAGCCCAAGCGCCCGCCTTTACAATGAGCAGTTCTTC.

This clonotype was detected a few times. The CDR3 end shows no conserved phenylalanine or tryptophan, and so a read error is likely. V gene TRBV6-1 combines with J gene TRBJ1-5; possibly TRBD1 for D (6 bases). The CDR3 consists of 17 residues. Trimming cost V 5 bases and J 1 base, with 18 bases left between them. Germline CDR1 MNHNS, CDR2 SASEGT. The CDR3 here is CASSSRGGGTSNQPQHS. CDR3 bases: TGTGCCAGCAGTTCCCGTGGAGGGGGAACAAGCAATCAGCCCCAGCATTCT.

Details on this clonotype: This may be a read error: a much more frequent sequence differs by one nucleotide. The gene calls are TRBV27 and TRBJ1-4; possible D gene TRBD1, 5 bases. This CDR3 spans 12 amino acids. CDR1 and CDR2 (germline): MNHEY, SMNVEV (reference sequence). The CDR3 DNA follows: TGTGCCGGCAGTGGAGACGCGGGACAACTGTTTTTT. Amino acid sequence: CAGSGDAGQLFF.